The 17 T cell receptor beta chains in this list originate from one sample, sequenced in a study of blood T cell repertoires in COVID-19. Some clones are missing from TCRdb's copy, which holds only in-frame ones; the method was immunoSEQ multiplex PCR. The table has about 74,000 clones, approximately 91% seen once. Material for sequencing was peripheral blood. Source of these receptors: a man aged 70 or older with active or convalescent COVID-19.

V gene TRBV19 combines with J gene TRBJ1-5; 7 bases match TRBD1. CDR3 length: 18 residues. J gave up 0 bases and V 2 bases, and 10 bases lay outside the gene matches. Germline V gives CDR1 LNHDA, CDR2 SQIVND (reference sequence). The CDR3 DNA reads TGTGCCAGTAGTATATCGCGACAGGGAGTTTATAGCAATCAGCCCCAGCATTTT. This translates into CASSISRQGVYSNQPQHF.

This clone was found once. This chain connects TRBV7-9 to TRBJ2-4; D not certain. V dropped 1 base and J dropped 0 bases, with 13 bases sitting between them. The CDR3 runs to 17 residues. The V gene's germline CDR1 is SEHNR and CDR2 FQNEAQ (reference sequence). The CDR3 loop is CASSLVLLPLAKNIQYF. The CDR3 DNA reads as TGTGCCAGCAGCTTAGTTCTTCTACCCCTAGCCAAAAACATTCAGTACTTC.

The V gene is TRBV2, the J gene TRBJ2-5; tentatively, D is TRBD2 (6 bases). The CDR3 sequence is 15 residues long. V lost 2 bases to trimming and J lost 1 base, with 11 bases between them. Germline V gene sequence: CDR1 SNHLY, CDR2 FYNNEI. The CDR3 DNA is TGTGCCAGCAGTGAAATGCGGGGACCCCAAGAGACCCAGTACTTC. Translating gives CASSEMRGPQETQYF. The full variable domain, with the rest looked up from reference TRBV2 and TRBJ2-5, is EPEVTQTPSHQVTQMGQEVILRCVPISNHLYFYWYRQILGQKVEFLVSFYNNEISEKSEIFDDQFSVERPDGSNFTLKIRSTKLEDSAMYFCASSEMRGPQETQYFGPGTRLLVL.

The chain recombines TRBV28 with TRBJ1-4; possibly TRBD1 for D (5 bases). Trimming took 5 bases from V and 3 from J, leaving 13 bases between them. Germline loops: CDR1 MDHEN, CDR2 SYDVKM. The CDR3 contains 15 residues. Written as DNA, the CDR3 is TGTGCCAGCAGTCCCTCCAGGGCCTCTAATGAAAAACTGTTTTTT. Its translation: CASSPSRASNEKLFF.

The V call is TRBV7-6, the J call TRBJ2-7; TRBD1 aligns across 8 bases. This CDR3 spans 15 amino acids. V shed 4 bases and J 2 bases; nucleotides not matched to a gene: 7. The germline CDR1 and CDR2 sequences are SGHVS and FNYEAQ. CDR3 protein: CASSSGQGATYEQYF. Written as DNA, the CDR3 is TGTGCCAGCAGCTCCGGACAGGGTGCCACCTACGAGCAGTACTTC.

This chain connects TRBV2 to TRBJ1-2; possible D gene TRBD1, 5 bases. V was pared by 1 base and J by 6 bases, with 12 bases between. The CDR3 runs to 14 residues. Germline values: CDR1 SNHLY, CDR2 FYNNEI. The CDR3 sequence: CASSEEMAGNGYTF. CDR3 bases: TGTGCCAGCAGTGAAGAAATGGCAGGGAATGGCTACACCTTC.

The chain employs TRBV30 and TRBJ1-4; TRBD1 agrees at 7 bases. CDR3 length: 14 residues. The trim removed 2 bases at V and 5 bases at J, leaving 5 bases unmatched. From germline, CDR1 is GTSNPN and CDR2 SVGIG (reference sequence). In nucleotides, the CDR3 is TGTGCCTGGAGTACCAGAGGGGGCAATGAAAAACTGTTTTTT. Translated: CAWSTRGGNEKLFF.

This chain links TRBV18 with TRBJ1-4; 7 positions match TRBD1. The CDR3 has 18 amino acids. Germline V gene data show CDR1 as KGHSH and CDR2 as LQKENI. J gave up 1 base and V 4 bases, and 12 bases lay outside the gene matches. In DNA, the CDR3 is TGTGCCAGCTCACAAGAGCTATACAGGGGAAAAACTAATGAAAAACTGTTTTTT. It specifies CASSQELYRGKTNEKLFF.

The rearrangement uses TRBV29-1 and TRBJ2-3; D is ambiguous. V was clipped by 0 bases and J by 0 bases, with 10 bases between them. CDR1 and CDR2 from the germline V gene are SQVTM and ANQGSEA. The CDR3 runs 15 residues. The CDR3 sequence: CSVEDPNRSTDTQYF. The CDR3 DNA reads as TGCAGCGTTGAAGATCCTAACAGAAGCACAGATACGCAGTATTTT.

V gene TRBV4-1 combines with J gene TRBJ1-5; TRBD1 might be the D (6 bases). Germline V gene sequence: CDR1 MGHRA, CDR2 YSYEKL. The CDR3 is 17 amino acids. The V end was cut by 1 base, the J end by 1 base, with 14 bases between. CDR3 region: CASSQGPGVWSNQPQHF. The CDR3 bases are TGCGCCAGCAGCCAAGGGCCAGGGGTTTGGAGCAATCAGCCCCAGCATTTT.

The chain joins TRBV19 to TRBJ1-2; 8 positions agree with TRBD1. This CDR3 contains 14 residues. J gave up 3 bases and V 4 bases, and 4 bases lay outside the gene matches. Germline V gene sequence: CDR1 LNHDA, CDR2 SQIVND (reference sequence). The CDR3 spells CASSTGQDHYGYTF. The DNA of the CDR3 is TGTGCCAGTAGTACGGGACAGGATCACTATGGCTACACCTTC.

V gene TRBV7-2 combines with J gene TRBJ1-1; perhaps TRBD1 as D (6 bases). V was pared by 4 bases and J by 6 bases, with 15 bases between. CDR1 is SGHTA and CDR2 is FQGNSA in the germline V gene. The CDR3 runs 14 residues. CDR3 loop: CASSYNTGSPEAFF. DNA for the CDR3: TGTGCCAGCAGCTACAATACAGGGTCCCCTGAAGCTTTCTTT.

This chain links TRBV30 with TRBJ2-3; 8 nucleotides align to TRBD2. Trimming removed 5 bases from V and 5 bases from J; junction bases left unmatched: 6. CDR1 GTSNPN and CDR2 SVGIG come from the germline V gene (reference sequence). The CDR3 extends over 13 amino acids. In DNA, the CDR3 is TGTGCCTGGTCTCTCGGGGGGGGAGATACGCAGTATTTT. Encoded protein: CAWSLGGGDTQYF.

The chain carries TRBV30 and TRBJ1-5, with 7 positions matching TRBD1. In germline, CDR1 is GTSNPN, CDR2 SVGIG (reference sequence). V was pared by 7 bases and J by 0 bases, with 6 bases of the junction left unmatched. This CDR3 comprises 14 residues. The CDR3 protein is CALGQAYSNQPQHF. CDR3 nucleotide sequence: TGTGCCTTAGGACAGGCTTATAGCAATCAGCCCCAGCATTTT.

This chain's CDR3 is CASSSDRGTDTQYF. CDR3 nucleotide sequence: TGTGCCAGCAGCTCCGACAGGGGGACAGATACGCAGTATTTT. The V gene is TRBV11-3, the J gene TRBJ2-3, with TRBD1 matching over 9 bases. Germline V gene lookup returns CDR1 SGHNT and CDR2 YENEEA. CDR3 length: 14 amino acids. The V gene end was trimmed by 4 bases and the J gene end by 3 bases; junction bases not matched to a gene: 2.

V usage is TRBV6-5 and J usage is TRBJ2-1; possible D gene TRBD1, 5 bases. The germline V and J ends were trimmed by 4 bases and 6 bases, with 10 bases remaining between them. There are 13 residues in the CDR3. Germline assignment: CDR1 MNHEY and CDR2 SVGAGI. CDR3 protein: CASSWAGPNEQFF. In DNA form, the CDR3 reads TGTGCCAGCAGTTGGGCAGGGCCCAATGAGCAGTTCTTC.

The chain is built from TRBV5-4 and TRBJ2-1, with 9 bases that match TRBD1. V trimming: 5 bases; J trimming: 4 bases; junction bases outside the gene matches: 13. The CDR3 totals 17 residues. Looked up from germline, CDR1 is SGHNT and CDR2 is YYREEE (reference sequence). CDR3 in DNA: TGTGCCAGCAGTCAGCTTGGGGGACAGGGACGGTACAATGAGCAGTTCTTC. Amino acids: CASSQLGGQGRYNEQFF.